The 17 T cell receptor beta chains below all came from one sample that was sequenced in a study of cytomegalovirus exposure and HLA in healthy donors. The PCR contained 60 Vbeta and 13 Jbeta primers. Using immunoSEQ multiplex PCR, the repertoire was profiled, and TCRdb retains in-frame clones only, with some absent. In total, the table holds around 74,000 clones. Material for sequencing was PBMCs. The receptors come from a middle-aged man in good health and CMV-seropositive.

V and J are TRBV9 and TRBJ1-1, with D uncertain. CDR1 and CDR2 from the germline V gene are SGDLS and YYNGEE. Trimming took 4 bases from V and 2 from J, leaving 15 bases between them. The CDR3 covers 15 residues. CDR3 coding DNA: TGTGCCAGCAGCCTAAGTCCTATTGTAAACACTGAAGCTTTCTTT. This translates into CASSLSPIVNTEAFF.

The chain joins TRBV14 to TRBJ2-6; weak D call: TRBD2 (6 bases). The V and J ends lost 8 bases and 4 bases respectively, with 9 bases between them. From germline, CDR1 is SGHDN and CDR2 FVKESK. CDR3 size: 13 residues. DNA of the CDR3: TGTGCCAGCGCGGGGTCCGGGGCCAACGTCCTGACTTTC. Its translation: CASAGSGANVLTF.

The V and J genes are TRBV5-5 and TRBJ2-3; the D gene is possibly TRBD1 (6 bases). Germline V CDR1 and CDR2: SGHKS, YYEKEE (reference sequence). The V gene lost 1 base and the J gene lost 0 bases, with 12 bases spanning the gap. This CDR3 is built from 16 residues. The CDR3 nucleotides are TGTGCCAGCAGCTTGAAAGGGACATTTAGCACAGATACGCAGTATTTT. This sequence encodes CASSLKGTFSTDTQYF.

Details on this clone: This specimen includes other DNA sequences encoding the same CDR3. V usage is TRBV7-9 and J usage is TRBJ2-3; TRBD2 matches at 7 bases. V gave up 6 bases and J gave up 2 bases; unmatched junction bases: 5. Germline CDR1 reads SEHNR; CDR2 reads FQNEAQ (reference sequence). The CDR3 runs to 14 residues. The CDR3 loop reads CASSRSGNTDTQYF. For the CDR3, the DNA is TGTGCCAGCAGTAGAAGCGGGAACACAGATACGCAGTATTTT.

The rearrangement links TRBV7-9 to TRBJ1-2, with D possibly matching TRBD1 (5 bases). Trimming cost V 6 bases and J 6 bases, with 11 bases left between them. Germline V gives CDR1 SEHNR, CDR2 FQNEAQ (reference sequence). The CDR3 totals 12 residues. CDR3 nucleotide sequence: TGTGCCAGCAGGGGGGGGGACGATGGCTACACCTTC. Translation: CASRGGDDGYTF.

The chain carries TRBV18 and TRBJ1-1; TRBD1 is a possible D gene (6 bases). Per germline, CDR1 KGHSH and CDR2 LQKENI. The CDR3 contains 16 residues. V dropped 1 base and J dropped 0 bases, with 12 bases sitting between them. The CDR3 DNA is TGTGCCAGCTCACCACTAGACAGGTTGATGAACACTGAAGCTTTCTTT. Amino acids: CASSPLDRLMNTEAFF.

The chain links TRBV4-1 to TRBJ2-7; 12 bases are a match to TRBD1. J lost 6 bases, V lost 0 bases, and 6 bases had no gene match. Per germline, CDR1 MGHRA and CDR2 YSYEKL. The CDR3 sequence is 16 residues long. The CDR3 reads CASSQEWGTGGVEQYF. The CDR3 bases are TGCGCCAGCAGCCAAGAATGGGGGACAGGGGGCGTCGAGCAGTACTTC.

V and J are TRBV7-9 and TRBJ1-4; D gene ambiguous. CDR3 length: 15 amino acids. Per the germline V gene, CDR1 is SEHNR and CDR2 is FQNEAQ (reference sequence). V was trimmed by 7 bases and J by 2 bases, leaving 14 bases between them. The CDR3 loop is CASNILGGTNEKLFF. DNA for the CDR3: TGTGCCAGCAATATTCTCGGCGGGACTAATGAAAAACTGTTTTTT.

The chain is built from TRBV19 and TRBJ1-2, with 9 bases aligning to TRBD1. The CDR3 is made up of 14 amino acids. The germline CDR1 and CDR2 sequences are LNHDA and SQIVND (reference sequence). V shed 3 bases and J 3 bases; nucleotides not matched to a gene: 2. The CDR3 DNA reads TGTGCCAGTAGTATCTGGACAGGGGACTATGGCTACACCTTC. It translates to CASSIWTGDYGYTF.

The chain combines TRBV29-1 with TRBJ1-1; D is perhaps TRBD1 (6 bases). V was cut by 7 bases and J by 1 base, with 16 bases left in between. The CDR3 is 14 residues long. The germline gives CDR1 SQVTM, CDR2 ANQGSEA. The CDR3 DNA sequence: TGCAGCGCCTTAGCAGGGGCCCAGAACACTGAAGCTTTCTTT. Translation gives CSALAGAQNTEAFF.

Written as DNA, the CDR3 is TGTGCCACCAGCAGTTCGGTATACAATTCACCCCTCCACTTT. This codes for CATSSSVYNSPLHF. The chain employs TRBV15 and TRBJ1-6; no clear D gene. Trimming took off 3 bases at V and 7 bases at J, with 10 bases between the two ends. Germline CDR1 reads LNHNV; CDR2 reads YYDKDF (reference sequence). The CDR3 has 14 amino acids.

CDR3 residues: CASSLGTSNNSPLHF. The CDR3 DNA is TGCGCCAGCAGCTTGGGGACAAGCAATAATTCACCCCTCCACTTT. The chain uses TRBV5-1 and TRBJ1-6, with D possibly being TRBD1 (5 bases). Looked up from germline, CDR1 is SGHRS and CDR2 is YFSETQ. This CDR3 contains 15 residues. V lost 0 bases to trimming and J lost 5 bases, with 9 bases between them. The whole variable domain, filled in from reference TRBV5-1 and TRBJ1-6, reads KAGVTQTPRYLIKTRGQQVTLSCSPISGHRSVSWYQQTPGQGLQFLFEYFSETQRNKGNFPGRFSGRQFSNSRSEMNVSTLELGDSALYLCASSLGTSNNSPLHFGNGTRLTVT.

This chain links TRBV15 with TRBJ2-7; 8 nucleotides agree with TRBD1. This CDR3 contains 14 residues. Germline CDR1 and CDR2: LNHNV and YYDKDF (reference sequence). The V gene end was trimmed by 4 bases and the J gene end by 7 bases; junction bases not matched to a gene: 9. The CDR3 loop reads CATSNSAGGDEQYV. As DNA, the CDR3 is TGTGCCACCAGCAATTCGGCAGGGGGCGATGAGCAGTACGTC.

The CDR3 sequence: CASSFVIAGGPGETQYF. Written as DNA, the CDR3 is TGCGCCAGCAGCTTTGTAATAGCGGGAGGGCCTGGAGAGACCCAGTACTTC. The J gene is TRBJ2-5, the V gene TRBV5-1; 11 bases agree with TRBD2. Trimming at V came to 2 bases and at J to 4 bases, leaving 10 bases not matched to a gene. CDR3 length: 17 residues. Germline V CDR1 and CDR2: SGHRS, YFSETQ.

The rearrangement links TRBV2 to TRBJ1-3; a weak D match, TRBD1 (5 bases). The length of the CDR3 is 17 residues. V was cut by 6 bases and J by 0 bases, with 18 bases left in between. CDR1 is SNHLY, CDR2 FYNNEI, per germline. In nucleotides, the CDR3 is TGTGCCAGCAGGGCGACGGCCGGGGGGAACTCTGGAAACACCATATATTTT. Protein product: CASRATAGGNSGNTIYF.

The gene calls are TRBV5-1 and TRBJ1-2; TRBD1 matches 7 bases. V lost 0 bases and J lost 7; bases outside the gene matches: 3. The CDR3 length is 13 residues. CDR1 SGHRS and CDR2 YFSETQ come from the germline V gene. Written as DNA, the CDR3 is TGCGCCAGCAGCTTGGAAGGGGGCGGTGGCTACACCTTC. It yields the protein CASSLEGGGGYTF.

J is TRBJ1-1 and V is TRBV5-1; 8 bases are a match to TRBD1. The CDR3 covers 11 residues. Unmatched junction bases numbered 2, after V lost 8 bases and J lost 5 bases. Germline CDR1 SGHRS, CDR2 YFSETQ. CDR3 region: CASGQGTEAFF. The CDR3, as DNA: TGCGCCAGTGGACAGGGAACTGAAGCTTTCTTT.